These 7 T cell receptor beta chains came from one sample sequenced in a study of OX40 agonist ivuxolimab in advanced cancers. Library generation was performed with the immunoSEQ multiplex PCR assay. TCRdb carries this immuneACCESS record with in-frame sequences only. Its versions omit some clonotypes, under half of them owing to an unresolved V gene in the studies checked, with the rest unexplained. This sample holds about 46,000 clones; about 87% were observed only once. Of the sample, approximately 10% is held by the ten largest clones. Source: CD4+ or CD8+ T cells sorted from blood, taken in a trial of the OX40 agonist ivuxolimab. Source of these receptors: an adult with an advanced solid tumor such as melanoma, head and neck, liver or kidney cancer.

The chain carries TRBV18 and TRBJ2-1; the D is unclear. The CDR3 runs to 15 residues. Trimming took 2 bases from V and 0 from J, leaving 8 bases between them. Germline CDR1 KGHSH, CDR2 LQKENI. The CDR3 bases are TGTGCCAGCTCACCAGACTCGAGCTCCTACAATGAGCAGTTCTTC. Protein product: CASSPDSSSYNEQFF.

The chain has TRBV13 and TRBJ1-6; 7 nucleotides agree with TRBD1. There are 16 residues in the CDR3. V trimming: 5 bases; J trimming: 7 bases; junction bases outside the gene matches: 11. Germline V gene sequence: CDR1 PRHDT, CDR2 FYEKMQ (reference sequence). In DNA, the CDR3 is TGTGCCAGCAGCCTAACCCGACAGGGAGGGAATTCACCCCTCCACTTT. This translates into CASSLTRQGGNSPLHF.

This clone came up a few times. The rearrangement links TRBV4-1 to TRBJ1-2; D perhaps matches TRBD1 (5 bases). Trimming removed 2 bases at V and 4 bases at J, with 14 bases between. The V gene's germline CDR1 is MGHRA and CDR2 YSYEKL. The CDR3 is made up of 15 amino acids. DNA for the CDR3: TGCGCCAGCAGCCAAATGAGGGGCCCGCTCTATGGCTACACCTTC. It translates to CASSQMRGPLYGYTF.

V is TRBV27 and J is TRBJ1-5; TRBD1 matches at 8 bases. Germline CDR1 MNHEY, CDR2 SMNVEV (reference sequence). V trimming: 3 bases; J trimming: 7 bases; junction bases outside the gene matches: 5. The CDR3 loop spans 14 amino acids. CDR3 protein: CASSFSGGGQPQHF. The CDR3 nucleotides read TGTGCCAGCAGTTTCTCAGGGGGCGGACAGCCCCAGCATTTT.

This sequence joins TRBV6-1 and TRBJ1-2; D is unclear. Germline V lookup: CDR1 MNHNS, CDR2 SASEGT. V lost 1 base and J lost 5, with 2 bases in between. The CDR3 loop spans 11 amino acids. CDR3 loop: CASSEGYGYTF. The CDR3 region has the DNA TGTGCCAGCAGTGAAGGATATGGCTACACCTTC.

The chain couples TRBV4-1 to TRBJ2-5; D might be TRBD2 (6 bases). CDR1 is MGHRA, CDR2 YSYEKL, per germline. V was cut by 5 bases and J by 1 base, with 17 bases left in between. The CDR3 totals 16 residues. As DNA, the CDR3 is TGCGCCAGCAGCGAGAATACACTAGCACCCCAAGAGACCCAGTACTTC. This translates into CASSENTLAPQETQYF.

This sequence joins TRBV7-2 and TRBJ2-7; 8 bases line up with TRBD2. Per germline, CDR1 SGHTA and CDR2 FQGNSA. The junction had 11 bases not matched to a gene; V was cut back by 7 bases and J by 3 bases. The CDR3 sequence is 15 residues long. This CDR3 reads CASTQIGGGYYEQYF. CDR3 sequence (DNA): TGTGCCAGCACCCAAATCGGGGGGGGTTACTACGAGCAGTACTTC.